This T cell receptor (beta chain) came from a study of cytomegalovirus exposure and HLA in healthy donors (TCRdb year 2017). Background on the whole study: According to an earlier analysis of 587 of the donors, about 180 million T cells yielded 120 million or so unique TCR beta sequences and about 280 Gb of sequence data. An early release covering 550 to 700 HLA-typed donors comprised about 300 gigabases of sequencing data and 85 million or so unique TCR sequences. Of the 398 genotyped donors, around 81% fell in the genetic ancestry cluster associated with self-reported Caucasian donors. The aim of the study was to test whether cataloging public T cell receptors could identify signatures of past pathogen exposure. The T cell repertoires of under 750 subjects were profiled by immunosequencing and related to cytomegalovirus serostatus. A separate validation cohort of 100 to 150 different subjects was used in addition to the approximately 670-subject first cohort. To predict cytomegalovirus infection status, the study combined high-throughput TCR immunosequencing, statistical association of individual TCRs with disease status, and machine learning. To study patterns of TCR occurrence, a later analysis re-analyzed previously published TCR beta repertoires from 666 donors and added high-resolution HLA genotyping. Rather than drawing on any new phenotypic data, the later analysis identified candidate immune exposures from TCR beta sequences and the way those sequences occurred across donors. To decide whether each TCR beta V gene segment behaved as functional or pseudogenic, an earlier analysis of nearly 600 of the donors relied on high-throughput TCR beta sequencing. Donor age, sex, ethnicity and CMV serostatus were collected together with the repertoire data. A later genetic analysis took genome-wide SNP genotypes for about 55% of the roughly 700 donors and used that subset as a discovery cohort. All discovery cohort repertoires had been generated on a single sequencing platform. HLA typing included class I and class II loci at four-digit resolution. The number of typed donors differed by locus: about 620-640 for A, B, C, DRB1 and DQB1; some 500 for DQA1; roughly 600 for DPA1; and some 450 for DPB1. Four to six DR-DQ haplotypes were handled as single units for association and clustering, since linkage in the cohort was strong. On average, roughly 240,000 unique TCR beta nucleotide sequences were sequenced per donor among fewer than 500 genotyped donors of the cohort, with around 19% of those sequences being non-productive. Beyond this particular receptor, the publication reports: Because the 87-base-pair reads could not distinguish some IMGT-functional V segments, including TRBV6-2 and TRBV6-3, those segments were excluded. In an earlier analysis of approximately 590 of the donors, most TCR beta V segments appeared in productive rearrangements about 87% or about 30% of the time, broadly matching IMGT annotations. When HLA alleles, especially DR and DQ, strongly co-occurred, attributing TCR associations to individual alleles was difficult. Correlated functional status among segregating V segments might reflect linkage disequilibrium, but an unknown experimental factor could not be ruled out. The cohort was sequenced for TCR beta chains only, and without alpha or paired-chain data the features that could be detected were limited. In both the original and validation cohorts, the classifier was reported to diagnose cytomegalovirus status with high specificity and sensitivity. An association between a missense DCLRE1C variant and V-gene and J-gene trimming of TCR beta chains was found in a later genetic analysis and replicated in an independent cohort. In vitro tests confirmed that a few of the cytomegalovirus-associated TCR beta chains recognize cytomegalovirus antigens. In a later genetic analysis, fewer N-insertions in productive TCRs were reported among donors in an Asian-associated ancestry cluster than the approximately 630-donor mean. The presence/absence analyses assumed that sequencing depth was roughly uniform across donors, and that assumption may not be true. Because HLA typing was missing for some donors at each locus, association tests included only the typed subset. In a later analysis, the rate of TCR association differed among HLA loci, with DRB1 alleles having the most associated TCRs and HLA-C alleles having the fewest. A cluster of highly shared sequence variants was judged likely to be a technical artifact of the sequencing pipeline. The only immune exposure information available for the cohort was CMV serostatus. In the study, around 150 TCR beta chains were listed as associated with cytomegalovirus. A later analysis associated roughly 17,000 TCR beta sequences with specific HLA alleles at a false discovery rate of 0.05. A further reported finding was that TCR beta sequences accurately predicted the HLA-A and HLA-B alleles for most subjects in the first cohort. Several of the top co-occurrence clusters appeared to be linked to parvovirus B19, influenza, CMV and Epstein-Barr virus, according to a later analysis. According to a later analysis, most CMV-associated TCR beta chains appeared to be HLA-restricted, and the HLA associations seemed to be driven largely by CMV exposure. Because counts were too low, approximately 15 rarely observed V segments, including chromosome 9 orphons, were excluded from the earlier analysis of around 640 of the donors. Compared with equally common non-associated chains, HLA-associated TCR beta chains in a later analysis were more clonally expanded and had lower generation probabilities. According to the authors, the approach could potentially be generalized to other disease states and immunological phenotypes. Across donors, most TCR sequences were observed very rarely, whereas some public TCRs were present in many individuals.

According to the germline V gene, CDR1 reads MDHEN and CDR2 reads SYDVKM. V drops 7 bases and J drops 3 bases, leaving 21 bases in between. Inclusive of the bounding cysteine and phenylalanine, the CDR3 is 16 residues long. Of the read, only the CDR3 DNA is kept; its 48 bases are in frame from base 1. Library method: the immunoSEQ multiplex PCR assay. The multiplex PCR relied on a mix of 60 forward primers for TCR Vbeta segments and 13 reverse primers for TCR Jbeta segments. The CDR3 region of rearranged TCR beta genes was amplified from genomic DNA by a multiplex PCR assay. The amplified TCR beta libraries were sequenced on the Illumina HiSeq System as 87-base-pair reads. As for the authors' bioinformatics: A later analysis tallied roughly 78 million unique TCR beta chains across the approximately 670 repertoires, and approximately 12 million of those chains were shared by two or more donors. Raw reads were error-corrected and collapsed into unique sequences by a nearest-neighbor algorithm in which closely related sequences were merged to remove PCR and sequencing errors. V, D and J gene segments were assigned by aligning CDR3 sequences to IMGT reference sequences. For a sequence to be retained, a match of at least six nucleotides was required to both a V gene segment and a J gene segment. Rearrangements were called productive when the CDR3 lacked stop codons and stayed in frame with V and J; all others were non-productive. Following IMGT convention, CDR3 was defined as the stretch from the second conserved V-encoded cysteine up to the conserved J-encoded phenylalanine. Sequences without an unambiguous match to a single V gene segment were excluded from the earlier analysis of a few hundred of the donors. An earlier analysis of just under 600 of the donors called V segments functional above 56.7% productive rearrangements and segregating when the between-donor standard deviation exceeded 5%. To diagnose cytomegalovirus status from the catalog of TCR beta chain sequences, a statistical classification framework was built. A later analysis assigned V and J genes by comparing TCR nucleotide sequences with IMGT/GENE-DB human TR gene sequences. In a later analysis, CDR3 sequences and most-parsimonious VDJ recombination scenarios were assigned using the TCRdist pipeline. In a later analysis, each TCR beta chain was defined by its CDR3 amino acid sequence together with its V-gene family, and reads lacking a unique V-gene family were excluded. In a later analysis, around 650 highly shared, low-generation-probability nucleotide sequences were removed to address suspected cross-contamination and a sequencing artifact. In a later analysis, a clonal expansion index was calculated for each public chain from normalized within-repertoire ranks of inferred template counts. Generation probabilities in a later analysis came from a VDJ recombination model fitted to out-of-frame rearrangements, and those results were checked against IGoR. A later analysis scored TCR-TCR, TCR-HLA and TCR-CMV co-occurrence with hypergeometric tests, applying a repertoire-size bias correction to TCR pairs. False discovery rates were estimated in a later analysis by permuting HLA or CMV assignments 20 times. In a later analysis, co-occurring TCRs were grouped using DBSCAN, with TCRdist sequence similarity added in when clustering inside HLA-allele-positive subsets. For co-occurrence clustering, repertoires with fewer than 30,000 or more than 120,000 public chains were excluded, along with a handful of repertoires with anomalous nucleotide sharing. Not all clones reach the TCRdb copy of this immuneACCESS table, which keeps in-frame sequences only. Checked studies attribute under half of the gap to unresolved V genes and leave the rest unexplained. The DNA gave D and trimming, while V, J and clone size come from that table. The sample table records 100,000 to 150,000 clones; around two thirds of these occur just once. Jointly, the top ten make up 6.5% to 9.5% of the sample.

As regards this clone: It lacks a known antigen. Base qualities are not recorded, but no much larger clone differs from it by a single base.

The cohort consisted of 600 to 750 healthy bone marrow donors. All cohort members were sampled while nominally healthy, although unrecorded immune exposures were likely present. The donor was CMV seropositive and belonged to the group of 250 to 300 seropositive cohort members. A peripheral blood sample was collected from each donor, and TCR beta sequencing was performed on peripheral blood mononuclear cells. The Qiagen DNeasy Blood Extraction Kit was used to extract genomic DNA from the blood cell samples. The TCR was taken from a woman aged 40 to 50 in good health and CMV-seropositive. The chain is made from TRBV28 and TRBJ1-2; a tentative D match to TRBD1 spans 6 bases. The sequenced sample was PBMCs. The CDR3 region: CASTPVSLTGYYGYTF. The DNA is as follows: TGTGCCAGCACCCCGGTTTCGTTGACAGGATACTATGGCTACACCTTC.